The present entry profiles one T cell receptor (beta chain) with its context. The antigen is undetermined. The table came from immunoSEQ multiplex PCR; TCRdb's copy has only in-frame clones and leaves some out. The repertoire holds 70,000 to 90,000 clones, with approximately 86% as singletons. This specimen comes from a study of radiotherapy plus CTLA-4 blockade in lung cancer. The study's findings and limits: Clones of tumor-derived TCRs expanded in blood after radiotherapy plus ipilimumab.

Germline CDR1 is SGHRS and CDR2 is YFSETQ. Deletions cut 1 base from V and 0 bases from J, with 6 bases between. The CDR3 runs 14 residues. The sequencing used peripheral blood, collected from a patient treated with radiotherapy plus ipilimumab. The receptor was derived from a human donor with non-small cell lung cancer who had stable disease on radiotherapy plus ipilimumab. This sequence joins TRBV5-1 and TRBJ2-3; no definite D call. The CDR3 DNA reads as TGCGCCAGCAGCTTGTCGGCGAGCACAGATACGCAGTATTTT. This translates into CASSLSASTDTQYF. Filled out from reference TRBV5-1 and TRBJ2-3, the complete variable domain reads KAGVTQTPRYLIKTRGQQVTLSCSPISGHRSVSWYQQTPGQGLQFLFEYFSETQRNKGNFPGRFSGRQFSNSRSEMNVSTLELGDSALYLCASSLSASTDTQYFGPGTRLTVL.